What follows are 31 T cell receptor beta chains derived from one specimen sequenced in a study of T cell responses to AZD1222 COVID-19 vaccine. The method was immunoSEQ multiplex PCR; TCRdb's version includes in-frame clones alone and lacks a portion of them. The table shows about 200,000 clones, with over 85% occurring only once. The sample here was peripheral blood, taken 28 days after the second AZD1222 dose. The receptors shown here come from an adult who received the AZD1222 COVID-19 vaccine.

This chain links TRBV6-6 with TRBJ1-5; possible D gene TRBD1, 6 bases. V was clipped by 5 bases and J by 2 bases, with 16 bases between them. Germline V CDR1 and CDR2: MNHNY, SVGAGI (reference sequence). CDR3 length equals 16 residues. The CDR3 nucleotides read TGTGCCAGCAGTCTAGACAGGAGGCGAGGCAATCAGCCCCAGCATTTT. It specifies CASSLDRRRGNQPQHF.

V is TRBV5-1 and J is TRBJ2-1; D is unclear. The germline V gene has CDR1 SGHRS and CDR2 YFSETQ. Between the trimmed V and J ends, which lost 5 bases and 7 bases, there was a span of 16 bases. This CDR3 is built from 14 residues. This chain's CDR3 is CASSIQLARNEQFF. The CDR3 nucleotides are TGCGCCAGCAGTATACAACTTGCAAGGAATGAGCAGTTCTTC. Full variable domain (missing parts from reference TRBV5-1 and TRBJ2-1): KAGVTQTPRYLIKTRGQQVTLSCSPISGHRSVSWYQQTPGQGLQFLFEYFSETQRNKGNFPGRFSGRQFSNSRSEMNVSTLELGDSALYLCASSIQLARNEQFFGPGTRLTVL.

This clone was seen only a few times. Other DNA sequences in this sample translate to the same CDR3. The CDR3, as DNA: TGTGCCAGTAGTATAGGGGGGACGAACACTGAAGCTTTCTTT. Translated: CASSIGGTNTEAFF. The chain couples TRBV19 to TRBJ1-1; possible D gene TRBD1, 5 bases. Between the trimmed V and J ends, which lost 1 base and 1 base, there was a span of 7 bases. The germline V gene has CDR1 LNHDA and CDR2 SQIVND (reference sequence). The CDR3 runs to 14 residues.

The chain couples TRBV18 to TRBJ1-1; D call uncertain. Trimming took off 2 bases at V and 5 bases at J, with 12 bases between the two ends. CDR1 KGHSH and CDR2 LQKENI come from the germline V gene. This CDR3 has 14 amino acids. The CDR3 DNA reads as TGTGCCAGCTCACCAGGGCACCAGCAGACTGAAGCTTTCTTT. The encoded protein is CASSPGHQQTEAFF.

The chain employs TRBV7-2 and TRBJ1-4; D remains unclear. The V end was cut by 6 bases, the J end by 0 bases, with 11 bases between. The CDR3 extends over 15 amino acids. Germline V gene data show CDR1 as SGHTA and CDR2 as FQGNSA. CDR3 residues: CASSLRLTTNEKLFF. CDR3 DNA: TGTGCCAGCAGTCTTAGACTTACAACTAATGAAAAACTGTTTTTT.

The chain joins TRBV7-2 to TRBJ1-5, with TRBD1 identical over 11 bases. V lost 4 bases to trimming and J lost 4 bases; unmatched junction nucleotides: 0. This CDR3 has 14 amino acids. Germline CDR1 is SGHTA and CDR2 is FQGNSA. CDR3 sequence: CASSWDRGNQPQHF. CDR3 bases: TGTGCCAGCAGCTGGGACAGGGGGAATCAGCCCCAGCATTTT. Using reference TRBV7-2 and TRBJ1-5 for the parts outside the CDR3, the full variable domain is GAGVSQSPSNKVTEKGKDVELRCDPISGHTALYWYRQSLGQGLEFLIYFQGNSAPDKSGLPSDRFSAERTGGSVSTLTIQRTQQEDSAVYLCASSWDRGNQPQHFGDGTRLSIL.

V and J are TRBV3-1 (or the pseudogene TRBV3-2) and TRBJ2-5, with D uncertain. The CDR3 is 13 amino acids. The V end lost 1 base, the J end lost 4 bases, and 7 bases lay between the germline ends. The germline CDR1 and CDR2 sequences are LGHDT and YNNKEL (reference sequence). CDR3 nucleotides: TGTGCCAGCAGCCAAGGTACCCGAGAGACCCAGTACTTC. Translation gives CASSQGTRETQYF.

This sequence joins TRBV5-4 and TRBJ1-1; D not certain. Per the germline V gene, CDR1 is SGHNT and CDR2 is YYREEE (reference sequence). The CDR3 extends over 12 amino acids. Trimming removed 3 bases at V and 4 bases at J, with 7 bases between. The CDR3 nucleotides are TGTGCCAGCAGCTCAGCAGGCACTGAAGCTTTCTTT. Translated, it gives CASSSAGTEAFF. Complete variable domain (other parts from reference TRBV5-4 and TRBJ1-1): ETGVTQSPTHLIKTRGQQVTLRCSSQSGHNTVSWYQQALGQGPQFIFQYYREEENGRGNFPPRFSGLQFPNYSSELNVNALELDDSALYLCASSSAGTEAFFGQGTRLTVV.

The V and J genes are TRBV7-3 and TRBJ2-1; 12 bases agree with TRBD2. The CDR3 spans 15 residues. Trimming removed 4 bases from V and 8 bases from J; junction bases left unmatched: 6. Germline CDR1 reads SGHTA; CDR2 reads FQGTGA. The CDR3 region is CASSSTSGGSHEQFF. The CDR3 DNA is TGTGCCAGCAGCTCAACTAGCGGGGGGTCCCATGAGCAGTTCTTC.

The V gene is TRBV28, the J gene TRBJ1-5; D is perhaps TRBD1 (5 bases). Germline-derived CDR1 and CDR2 are MDHEN and SYDVKM. The CDR3 has 13 amino acids. Trimming pared 4 bases from V and 5 bases from J, leaving 9 bases between. The CDR3 bases are TGTGCCAGCAGTTGGGGCAGGCATCAGCCCCAGCATTTT. As protein: CASSWGRHQPQHF.

V gene TRBV2 combines with J gene TRBJ1-5; tentatively, D is TRBD1 (5 bases). Trimming pared 6 bases from V and 1 base from J, leaving 13 bases between. Germline V gene lookup returns CDR1 SNHLY and CDR2 FYNNEI. The CDR3 spans 15 residues. The CDR3 sequence: CASRRGTQSNQPQHF. As DNA, the CDR3 is TGTGCCAGCAGACGCGGGACGCAAAGCAATCAGCCCCAGCATTTT.

The chain uses TRBV5-1 and TRBJ1-2; 7 nucleotides line up with TRBD1. V lost 4 bases to trimming and J lost 4 bases; unmatched junction nucleotides: 10. Germline-derived CDR1 and CDR2 are SGHRS and YFSETQ. The CDR3 consists of 15 residues. The CDR3 nucleotides are TGCGCCAGCAGCACTAGACAGGGTGGTGGCTATGGCTACACCTTC. It translates to CASSTRQGGGYGYTF.

The CDR3 region has the DNA TGTGCCATCAGTGAGTCGGGGAAGGGGACTGAAGCTTTCTTT. It translates to CAISESGKGTEAFF. V usage is TRBV10-3 and J usage is TRBJ1-1; weak D call: TRBD1 (5 bases). CDR1 and CDR2 from the germline V gene are ENHRY and SYGVKD. The CDR3 sequence is 14 residues long. V shed 0 bases and J shed 5 bases, with 10 bases lying between them.

This chain uses TRBV10-3 with TRBJ1-6; TRBD1 might be the D (5 bases). This CDR3 comprises 14 residues. The germline CDR1 and CDR2 sequences are ENHRY and SYGVKD. V lost 6 bases and J 11 bases, leaving 17 bases between the germline ends. CDR3 sequence (DNA): TGTGCCATCAGCGGGGGAGGAGGGGTAACACCCCTCCACTTT. This gives the protein CAISGGGGVTPLHF.

This sequence joins TRBV3-1 (or the pseudogene TRBV3-2) and TRBJ2-1; 11 bases match TRBD1. The CDR3 totals 16 residues. Germline V CDR1 and CDR2: LGHDT, YNNKEL (reference sequence). V lost 0 bases and J lost 9; bases outside the gene matches: 7. The CDR3, as DNA: TGTGCCAGCAGCCAAGATGGGGGACAGGGGGTTTCTGAGCAGTTCTTC. Its translation: CASSQDGGQGVSEQFF.

As concerns this clone: Germline and junction disagree at one end, which may indicate a read error. The chain links TRBV2 to TRBJ2-5, with D uncertain. This CDR3 has 14 residues. Per germline, CDR1 SNHLY and CDR2 FYNNEI. The CDR3 nucleotides read TGTGCCAGCAGAGAAGGGCTGACTCGCGAGACCCAGTACTTC. Its protein product is CASREGLTRETQYF. The complete variable domain, with remaining parts taken from reference TRBV2 and TRBJ2-5, reads EPEVTQTPSHQVTQMGQEVILRCVPISNHLYFYWYRQILGQKVEFLVSFYNNEISEKSEIFDDQFSVERPDGSNFTLKIRSTKLEDSAMYFCASREGLTRETQYFGPGTRLLVL.

The J gene is TRBJ2-7, the V gene TRBV4-2, with D possibly matching TRBD2 (5 bases). The V and J ends lost 4 bases and 2 bases respectively, with 15 bases between them. CDR1 LGHNA and CDR2 YNFKEQ come from the germline V gene. CDR3 size: 15 residues. The CDR3 bases are TGTGCCAGCAGCCTCACTCCGGGAAGACCCTACGAGCAGTACTTC. This sequence encodes CASSLTPGRPYEQYF.

The chain has TRBV6-5 and TRBJ2-7; maybe TRBD1 (5 bases). The CDR3 spans 14 residues. Trimming took 5 bases from V and 2 from J, leaving 13 bases between them. Germline V gene data show CDR1 as MNHEY and CDR2 as SVGAGI. The CDR3 protein is CASSIRQTAYEQYF. CDR3 bases: TGTGCCAGCAGTATACGACAGACTGCCTACGAGCAGTACTTC.

The gene calls are TRBV19 and TRBJ1-4; D is possibly TRBD1 (5 bases). V was shortened by 3 bases and J by 13 bases, with 9 bases between the two germline ends. The CDR3 totals 11 residues. The germline V gene has CDR1 LNHDA and CDR2 SQIVND (reference sequence). The CDR3 here is CASSIQGGLFF. CDR3 bases: TGTGCCAGTAGTATCCAGGGTGGACTGTTTTTT.

The chain uses TRBV20-1 and TRBJ1-1; D remains ambiguous. The CDR3 consists of 11 residues. Germline lookup yields CDR1 DFQATT and CDR2 SNEGSKA (reference sequence). V lost 5 bases to trimming and J lost 7 bases, with 11 bases between them. Written as DNA, the CDR3 is TGCAGTGCTCGAGTCCGGAATGAAGCTTTCTTT. Translated: CSARVRNEAFF.

The CDR3 sequence: CASSPTGDSNQPQHF. The CDR3 bases are TGTGCCAGCTCCCCCACTGGAGACAGCAATCAGCCCCAGCATTTT. The rearrangement joins TRBV18 to TRBJ1-5; D remains ambiguous. Trimming left V 6 bases short and J 1 base short, with 13 bases between. The CDR3 has 15 residues. Germline V gene lookup returns CDR1 KGHSH and CDR2 LQKENI.

The V gene is TRBV5-5, the J gene TRBJ1-3; D not certain. Trimming removed 0 bases from V and 1 base from J, with 11 bases in between. Germline V gene sequence: CDR1 SGHKS, CDR2 YYEKEE (reference sequence). This CDR3 comprises 16 residues. CDR3 in amino acids: CASSLEATGSGNTIYF. CDR3 bases: TGTGCCAGCAGCTTGGAGGCTACGGGATCTGGAAACACCATATATTTT.

V usage is TRBV4-1 and J usage is TRBJ1-1, with a possible D match to TRBD1 (5 bases). The CDR3 is 14 amino acids. CDR1 is MGHRA and CDR2 is YSYEKL in the germline V gene. V was cut by 5 bases and J by 3 bases, with 13 bases left in between. Here the CDR3 DNA reads TGCGCCAGCAGCAGCCGGGACCGGTACACTGAAGCTTTCTTT. Translating gives CASSSRDRYTEAFF.

V and J are TRBV7-8 and TRBJ2-2; 8 nucleotides align to TRBD1. The V gene end was trimmed by 5 bases and the J gene end by 0 bases; junction bases not matched to a gene: 11. This CDR3 is 18 amino acids long. Germline V gives CDR1 SGHVS, CDR2 FQNEAQ. CDR3 nucleotide sequence: TGTGCCAGCAGCAATGACAGGGGCGGCCTCCCGAACACCGGGGAGCTGTTTTTT. It is translated as CASSNDRGGLPNTGELFF.

The CDR3 sequence is CASRRSGAEAFF. The CDR3 coding sequence is TGTGCCAGCCGACGGTCGGGCGCTGAAGCTTTCTTT. The chain uses TRBV6-5 and TRBJ1-1; D is undetermined. Germline lookup yields CDR1 MNHEY and CDR2 SVGAGI. Trimming removed 8 bases from V and 6 bases from J, with 13 bases in between. The CDR3 runs 12 residues.

This rearrangement joins TRBV6-1 to TRBJ1-1; 7 bases are a match to TRBD1. V dropped 2 bases and J dropped 5; count of bases not matched to a gene: 8. This CDR3 is 15 amino acids long. Germline values: CDR1 MNHNS, CDR2 SASEGT. The CDR3 nucleotides are TGTGCCAGCAGTGAATTTCAGGGGGTAGGGACTGAAGCTTTCTTT. Amino acids: CASSEFQGVGTEAFF.

This clone has a handful of counts. The chain combines TRBV19 with TRBJ1-5, with D possibly being TRBD1 (6 bases). This CDR3 contains 15 residues. V lost 2 bases and J 3 bases, leaving 11 bases between the germline ends. From germline, CDR1 is LNHDA and CDR2 SQIVND (reference sequence). The CDR3, as DNA: TGTGCCAGTAGTATAAAACAGGGTTTCAATCAGCCCCAGCATTTT. Protein product: CASSIKQGFNQPQHF.

The rearrangement uses TRBV7-2 and TRBJ1-6; D is unresolved. The CDR3 sequence is 16 residues long. Deletions cut 1 base from V and 4 bases from J, with 11 bases between. CDR1 is SGHTA, CDR2 FQGNSA, per germline. The CDR3 nucleotides read TGTGCCAGCAGCTTAGGCGGGCCTACTTATAATTCACCCCTCCACTTT. It encodes CASSLGGPTYNSPLHF.

This chain connects TRBV29-1 to TRBJ2-1; D is uncertain. CDR3 length: 12 residues. Trimming took off 7 bases at V and 7 bases at J, with 14 bases between the two ends. Germline CDR1 reads SQVTM; CDR2 reads ANQGSEA. This CDR3 reads CSATPAPNEQFF. CDR3 in DNA: TGCAGCGCCACACCAGCGCCGAATGAGCAGTTCTTC.

The gene calls are TRBV5-4 and TRBJ2-7, with 12 bases identical to TRBD2. This CDR3 comprises 17 residues. Germline V gene sequence: CDR1 SGHNT, CDR2 YYREEE (reference sequence). V gave up 3 bases and J gave up 0 bases; unmatched junction bases: 7. The CDR3 DNA sequence: TGTGCCAGCAGCTCTGCTAGCGGGGGGGGGAGCTCCTACGAGCAGTACTTC. Translation gives CASSSASGGGSSYEQYF.

V gene TRBV5-1 combines with J gene TRBJ1-6; no clear D. Germline V gene sequence: CDR1 SGHRS, CDR2 YFSETQ. The CDR3 loop spans 15 amino acids. Trimming pared 4 bases from V and 4 bases from J, leaving 12 bases between. Here the CDR3 reads CASSLEAEYNSPLHF. CDR3 in DNA: TGCGCCAGCAGCCTGGAGGCCGAGTATAATTCACCCCTCCACTTT.